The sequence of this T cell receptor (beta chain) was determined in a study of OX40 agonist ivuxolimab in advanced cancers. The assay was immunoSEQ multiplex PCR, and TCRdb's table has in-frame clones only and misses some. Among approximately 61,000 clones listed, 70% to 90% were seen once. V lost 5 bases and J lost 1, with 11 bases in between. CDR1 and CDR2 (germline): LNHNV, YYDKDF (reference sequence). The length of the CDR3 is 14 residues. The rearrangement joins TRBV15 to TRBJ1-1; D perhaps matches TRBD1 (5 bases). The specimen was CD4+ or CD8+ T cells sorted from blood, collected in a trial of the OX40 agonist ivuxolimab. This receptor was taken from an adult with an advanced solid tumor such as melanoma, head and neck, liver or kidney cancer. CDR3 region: CATSSRGANTEAFF. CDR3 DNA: TGTGCCACCAGCTCGCGAGGGGCGAACACTGAAGCTTTCTTT.